This TCR beta chain was observed in a study of patients and donors after allogeneic stem cell transplantation. Germline CDR1 and CDR2: MNHNY and SVGAGI (reference sequence). V was clipped by 10 bases and J by 5 bases; unmatched bases: 9. This CDR3 is 13 amino acids long. TCRdb re-analysed the RT-PCR reads in MiXCR, keeping a single row per CDR3 protein. The sample lists hundreds of thousands of distinct CDR3 sequences, roughly 14% occurring once. This receptor was identified in a human donor who was either an allogeneic HSCT recipient or a stem cell or donor lymphocyte infusion donor (not recorded which). It is not recorded whose cells these are; they may come from a transplant donor. The V and J genes are TRBV6-6 and TRBJ2-7; 9 bases are a match to TRBD2. The sequencing sample was made of blood, either unsorted or a sorted T cell fraction (not recorded which). The chain's CDR3 is CATHRGRANEQYF. CDR3 DNA: TGTGCCACCCACCGCGGGAGGGCCAACGAGCAGTACTTC.